The 32 T cell receptor beta chains below were found in one sample sequenced in a study of CD8 T cells in Susac syndrome. RNA in amounts of about 0.5 to 1 ug was reverse transcribed with random hexamers. MiXCR, run by TCRdb on the immunoSEQ multiplex PCR reads, gives a single entry per CDR3 protein. Of about 250,000 distinct CDR3 sequences listed, 80% to 95% are singletons. The sequencing input was CD4+ T cells from PBMCs. The receptors here all came from a human donor with multiple sclerosis.

V usage is TRBV3-1 and J usage is TRBJ2-1; TRBD2 agrees at 15 bases. Trimming cost V 4 bases and J 4 bases; bases outside gene matches: 5. Per the germline V gene, CDR1 is LGHDT and CDR2 is YNNKEL (reference sequence). The CDR3 consists of 17 residues. The CDR3 here is CASSRRTSGGEYNEQFF. The CDR3 DNA reads as TGTGCCAGCAGCCGTCGGACTAGCGGGGGGGAGTACAATGAGCAGTTCTTC.

This sequence joins TRBV6-5 and TRBJ2-3; 12 bases match TRBD2. J was trimmed by 2 bases and V by 2 bases; bases with no gene match: 2. The CDR3 consists of 16 residues. Per the germline V gene, CDR1 is MNHEY and CDR2 is SVGAGI. CDR3 in DNA: TGTGCCAGCAGTTACGCTAGCGGGAGGGCCACAGATACGCAGTATTTT. It codes for CASSYASGRATDTQYF.

V is TRBV6-6 and J is TRBJ1-6; 9 nucleotides agree with TRBD1. CDR1 and CDR2 (germline): MNHNY, SVGAGI (reference sequence). This CDR3 spans 14 amino acids. J lost 10 bases, V lost 6 bases, and 7 bases had no gene match. CDR3: CASRKDRGGSPLHF. The CDR3 DNA is TGTGCCAGCAGAAAGGACAGGGGAGGGTCACCCCTCCACTTT.

This chain joins TRBV5-6 and TRBJ2-7; D is possibly TRBD1 (6 bases). V shed 4 bases and J shed 6 bases, with 11 bases lying between them. This CDR3 region has 12 residues. The germline gives CDR1 SGHDT, CDR2 YYEEEE. The CDR3 protein is CASSNRVGEQYF. In DNA form, the CDR3 reads TGTGCCAGCAGCAACAGGGTGGGCGAGCAGTACTTC.

The genes are TRBV30 and TRBJ2-2; D is possibly TRBD1 or TRBD2 (5 bases each). V lost 2 bases and J 3 bases, leaving 7 bases between the germline ends. Germline-derived CDR1 and CDR2 are GTSNPN and SVGIG (reference sequence). CDR3 length: 13 amino acids. The CDR3 spells CAWSWDDTGELFF. CDR3 DNA: TGTGCCTGGAGTTGGGACGACACCGGGGAGCTGTTTTTT.

This chain uses TRBV3-1 with TRBJ2-5, with 7 bases identical to TRBD1. CDR1 is LGHDT, CDR2 YNNKEL, per germline (reference sequence). V lost 1 base and J lost 5; bases outside the gene matches: 7. The CDR3 is 15 residues long. DNA of the CDR3: TGTGCCAGCAGCCAAGGGGACAGAATGGAGGAGACCCAGTACTTC. Its protein is CASSQGDRMEETQYF.

The rearrangement uses TRBV3-1 and TRBJ1-2; 7 bases align to TRBD1. The germline V gene encodes CDR1 LGHDT and CDR2 YNNKEL (reference sequence). This CDR3 spans 15 amino acids. After removal of 1 base from V and 4 bases from J, the junction contained 6 bases not matched to a gene. The CDR3 DNA is TGTGCCAGCAGCCAAGGGCAGGGGGGACCCTATGGCTACACCTTC. Its translation: CASSQGQGGPYGYTF.

The V call is TRBV11-2, the J call TRBJ2-3, with D tentatively TRBD2 (5 bases). There are 15 residues in the CDR3. Germline loops: CDR1 SGHAT, CDR2 FQNNGV. The V end was cut by 6 bases, the J end by 0 bases, with 13 bases between. The CDR3 region has the DNA TGTGCCAGCAGACCCAGAGGGAAGAGCACAGATACGCAGTATTTT. It encodes CASRPRGKSTDTQYF.

The rearrangement uses TRBV4-1 and TRBJ2-1; D ambiguous. The CDR3 has 16 residues. Germline V lookup: CDR1 MGHRA, CDR2 YSYEKL. Trimming left V 4 bases short and J 0 bases short, with 13 bases between. Here the CDR3 DNA reads TGCGCCAGCAGCCCGGGTCCGGGCGGCTCCTACAATGAGCAGTTCTTC. It encodes CASSPGPGGSYNEQFF.

The V gene is TRBV3-1, the J gene TRBJ1-3; D might be TRBD1 (6 bases). The CDR3 spans 15 residues. Germline V gives CDR1 LGHDT, CDR2 YNNKEL (reference sequence). Trimming took off 0 bases at V and 4 bases at J, with 10 bases between the two ends. The CDR3 sequence: CASSQEAGAGNTIYF. DNA for the CDR3: TGTGCCAGCAGCCAAGAGGCGGGGGCAGGAAACACCATATATTTT.

This sequence joins TRBV7-9 and TRBJ2-5; D remains ambiguous. This CDR3 is built from 13 residues. V dropped 5 bases and J dropped 4 bases, with 11 bases sitting between them. Germline V gene lookup returns CDR1 SEHNR and CDR2 FQNEAQ (reference sequence). CDR3 amino acids: CASSLDLIETQYF. CDR3 coding DNA: TGTGCCAGCAGCCTAGACCTAATAGAGACCCAGTACTTC.

This chain uses TRBV9 with TRBJ1-2, with D possibly matching TRBD1 (5 bases). V lost 0 bases and J lost 12, with 9 bases in between. CDR1 is SGDLS, CDR2 YYNGEE, per germline. This CDR3 is built from 11 residues. The CDR3 is CASSVGGHHTF. The CDR3 nucleotides are TGTGCCAGCAGCGTAGGAGGACATCACACCTTC. The entire variable domain, with the rest obtained from reference TRBV9 and TRBJ1-2, is as follows: DSGVTQTPKHLITATGQRVTLRCSPRSGDLSVYWYQQSLDQGLQFLIQYYNGEERAKGNILERFSAQQFPDLHSELNLSSLELGDSALYFCASSVGGHHTFGSGTRLTVV.

The gene calls are TRBV6-1 and TRBJ2-7; 9 positions agree with TRBD2. Germline V gene data show CDR1 as MNHNS and CDR2 as SASEGT. The CDR3 sequence is 15 residues long. Trimming removed 5 bases from V and 2 bases from J; junction bases left unmatched: 7. CDR3 loop: CASSPGASGAYEQYV. In DNA form, the CDR3 reads TGTGCCAGCAGTCCTGGGGCTAGCGGGGCCTACGAGCAGTACGTC.

J is TRBJ1-6 and V is TRBV20-1; D call uncertain. Between the trimmed V and J ends, which lost 7 bases and 6 bases, there was a span of 16 bases. Per germline, CDR1 DFQATT and CDR2 SNEGSKA (reference sequence). This CDR3 has 14 amino acids. Here the CDR3 DNA reads TGCAGTGTTCGGGCAGGCCAACTTAATTCACCCCTCCACTTT. Translated, it gives CSVRAGQLNSPLHF.

J is TRBJ1-5 and V is TRBV27; TRBD1 agrees at 11 bases. Germline trimming cut 6 bases from V and 0 bases from J; bases unmatched to any gene: 7. The CDR3 is 17 residues long. CDR1 is MNHEY, CDR2 SMNVEV, per germline (reference sequence). CDR3 sequence reads: CASRPWTGGGSNQPQHF. The CDR3 coding sequence is TGTGCCAGCAGACCCTGGACAGGGGGCGGTAGCAATCAGCCCCAGCATTTT.

This clonotype was detected only a few times. The junction does not match germline at one end; this may be a read error. The rearrangement joins TRBV18 to TRBJ1-2; D ambiguous. Looked up from germline, CDR1 is KGHSH and CDR2 is LQKENI. The CDR3 runs 12 residues. The CDR3 region is CASSQDNYGYTF. CDR3 bases: TGCGCCAGCAGCCAAGACAACTATGGCTACACCTTC. The full variable domain, its missing parts supplied by reference TRBV18 and TRBJ1-2, is NAGVMQNPRHLVRRRGQEARLRCSPMKGHSHVYWYRQLPEEGLKFMVYLQKENIIDESGMPKERFSAEFPKEGPSILRIQQVVRGDSAAYFCASSQDNYGYTFGSGTRLTVV.

The chain recombines TRBV4-1 with TRBJ1-6; D is perhaps TRBD1 (5 bases). This CDR3 has 15 residues. Germline lookup yields CDR1 MGHRA and CDR2 YSYEKL. Trimming removed 4 bases at V and 2 bases at J, with 9 bases between. The CDR3 loop reads CASSPGDPYNSPLHF. CDR3 nucleotides: TGCGCCAGCAGCCCGGGGGACCCCTATAATTCACCCCTCCACTTT.

The chain is built from TRBV7-2 and TRBJ2-2, with D perhaps TRBD1 or TRBD2 (5 bases each). Germline-derived CDR1 and CDR2 are SGHTA and FQGNSA. The ends were cut back, 5 bases at V and 3 bases at J, with 19 bases in the middle. CDR3 size: 17 residues. CDR3 sequence (DNA): TGTGCCAGCAGCCTAAAGTATGAGGGGTGGGACACCGGGGAGCTGTTTTTT. Residues: CASSLKYEGWDTGELFF.

The CDR3 sequence: CASSASGTGATEAFF. CDR3 bases: TGCGCCAGCAGCGCCTCCGGGACAGGTGCGACTGAAGCTTTCTTT. J is TRBJ1-1 and V is TRBV5-1; 8 bases align to TRBD1. Germline assignment: CDR1 SGHRS and CDR2 YFSETQ. This CDR3 is built from 15 residues. Unmatched junction bases numbered 10, after V lost 4 bases and J lost 5 bases.

The chain joins TRBV9 to TRBJ2-3; D gene unclear. There are 14 residues in the CDR3. V lost 0 bases and J 2 bases, leaving 7 bases between the germline ends. Germline V gene lookup returns CDR1 SGDLS and CDR2 YYNGEE. CDR3 in amino acids: CASSVESFTDTQYF. In DNA form, the CDR3 reads TGTGCCAGCAGCGTAGAGTCCTTCACAGATACGCAGTATTTT.

V is TRBV4-2 and J is TRBJ1-2; 8 bases are shared with TRBD1. The junction had 4 bases not matched to a gene; V was cut back by 0 bases and J by 4 bases. CDR1 LGHNA and CDR2 YNFKEQ come from the germline V gene. This CDR3 spans 15 amino acids. This CDR3 is CASSQEQGAVYGYTF. The CDR3 DNA reads TGTGCCAGCAGCCAAGAGCAGGGGGCGGTCTATGGCTACACCTTC.

The chain combines TRBV20-1 with TRBJ2-7; the D gene could be TRBD1 or TRBD2 (6 bases each). CDR3 length equals 15 residues. Trimming pared 6 bases from V and 4 bases from J, leaving 22 bases between. CDR1 and CDR2 from the germline V gene are DFQATT and SNEGSKA (reference sequence). The chain's CDR3 is CSAAATLGGGYEQYF. CDR3 DNA sequence: TGCAGTGCCGCGGCGACGCTGGGGGGCGGGTACGAGCAGTACTTC.

Worth noting for this clonotype: An end of the junction differs from the germline gene, which may be a read error. The DNA for the CDR3 is TGCAGTGCTAGGGGGGCTTTGGAAATGGTCTTC. Protein: CSARGALEMVF. The chain joins TRBV20-1 to TRBJ2-1; tentatively, D is TRBD1 (6 bases). The CDR3 spans 11 residues. Germline-derived CDR1 and CDR2 are DFQATT and SNEGSKA (reference sequence).

This sequence joins TRBV29-1 and TRBJ2-7; D remains unclear. CDR1 and CDR2 from the germline V gene are SQVTM and ANQGSEA. CDR3 size: 12 residues. In DNA form, the CDR3 reads TGCACCCAAGACCGGCTCGACTACGAGCAGTACTTC. Its protein product is CTQDRLDYEQYF.

The chain joins TRBV10-3 to TRBJ1-1, with D unclear. The CDR3 sequence is 15 residues long. Germline V gives CDR1 ENHRY, CDR2 SYGVKD. Trimming cost V 2 bases and J 1 base, with 11 bases left between them. The CDR3 reads CAISEPGFPNTEAFF. The CDR3 DNA sequence: TGTGCCATCAGTGAGCCCGGCTTCCCGAACACTGAAGCTTTCTTT.

This chain uses TRBV5-6 with TRBJ2-5; 10 bases align to TRBD1. Germline CDR1 is SGHDT and CDR2 is YYEEEE. V was clipped by 4 bases and J by 4 bases; unmatched bases: 7. There are 15 residues in the CDR3. The DNA of the CDR3 is TGTGCCAGCAGCAATACGGGACAGGGGTCAGAGACCCAGTACTTC. Protein: CASSNTGQGSETQYF.

The V call is TRBV2, the J call TRBJ2-1; TRBD1 might be the D (6 bases). Germline CDR1 reads SNHLY; CDR2 reads FYNNEI. Trimming removed 0 bases from V and 2 bases from J, with 8 bases in between. The CDR3 loop spans 15 amino acids. The CDR3 bases are TGTGCCAGCAGTGAAGCCGGACAGACCTACAATGAGCAGTTCTTC. Amino acids: CASSEAGQTYNEQFF.

The rearrangement uses TRBV7-9 and TRBJ1-1, with D possibly being TRBD1 (5 bases). The V gene lost 3 bases and the J gene lost 7 bases, with 9 bases spanning the gap. Per the germline V gene, CDR1 is SEHNR and CDR2 is FQNEAQ (reference sequence). This CDR3 spans 12 amino acids. This CDR3 reads CASSFGGNEAFF. The CDR3 coding sequence is TGTGCCAGCAGCTTCGGGGGGAATGAAGCTTTCTTT.

This chain links TRBV7-3 with TRBJ1-2; D is undetermined. The CDR3 is 16 amino acids. Germline lookup yields CDR1 SGHTA and CDR2 FQGTGA. V lost 0 bases and J lost 7, with 18 bases in between. This CDR3 reads CASSLTRRLLEAGYTF. CDR3 DNA sequence: TGTGCCAGCAGCTTAACGAGACGACTACTAGAGGCTGGCTACACCTTC.

The chain is built from TRBV5-5 and TRBJ2-1; maybe TRBD2 (6 bases). V was clipped by 4 bases and J by 12 bases, with 23 bases between them. CDR3 length: 15 amino acids. Germline CDR1 is SGHKS and CDR2 is YYEKEE (reference sequence). DNA of the CDR3: TGTGCCAGCAGCGCCGACATAGCGGACACACGGGGGCAGTTCTTC. Translated: CASSADIADTRGQFF.

The J gene is TRBJ1-3, the V gene TRBV28, with D unresolved. The V gene lost 3 bases and the J gene lost 3 bases, with 3 bases spanning the gap. Germline loops: CDR1 MDHEN, CDR2 SYDVKM. The CDR3 has 12 residues. This CDR3 reads CASSFLGNTIYF. The CDR3 DNA reads as TGTGCCAGCAGTTTTCTTGGAAACACCATATATTTT.

V is TRBV9 and J is TRBJ2-6; the D is unclear. CDR1 SGDLS and CDR2 YYNGEE come from the germline V gene. There are 20 residues in the CDR3. V lost 0 bases and J 0 bases, leaving 19 bases between the germline ends. CDR3 DNA sequence: TGTGCCAGCAGCGTAGTAGGACCCCGACCCGGTCACTCTGGGGCCAACGTCCTGACTTTC. This translates into CASSVVGPRPGHSGANVLTF.